This entry features one TCR beta chain sequence. The antigen remains unidentified. The CDR3 extends over 13 amino acids. V lost 4 bases and J lost 7, with 12 bases in between. From germline, CDR1 is SGHDT and CDR2 YYEEEE. The source of the sample is a study of T cell clones after liver transplantation. Study-level background: TCRbeta sequencing after a pre-transplant mixed lymphocyte reaction identified graft-donor-reactive clones, later tracked in post-transplant blood.

The protocol was immunoSEQ multiplex PCR, while the TCRdb copy is restricted to in-frame clones and leaves out a portion. The sample has around 110,000 clones; less than 95% are singletons. Study-wide points: Conclusions were preliminary, with small, heterogeneous patient groups.

The sequence was collected from a human patient who received a liver transplant. Certain T cells may be donor cells from the graft. Sequenced here: CD4+ T cells from blood, sampled 12 months after liver transplant. The chain joins TRBV5-6 to TRBJ1-5; no clear D. CDR3 bases: TGTGCCAGCAGCAAGGAACAGAGGCAGCCCCAGCATTTT. Translated, it gives CASSKEQRQPQHF.